This TCR beta chain was captured by sequencing in a study of T-cell reconstitution after alpha-beta-depleted transplantation in children. A few counts support this clonotype. The CDR3 loop spans 15 amino acids. Trimming removed 7 bases from V and 4 bases from J; junction bases left unmatched: 9. Germline CDR1 and CDR2: SQVTM and ANQGSEA. Unique molecular identifiers were built into the TCRbeta library. Using its own MiXCR run on the PCR reads, TCRdb lists one record per CDR3 protein. The table includes fewer than 400,000 distinct CDR3 sequences, about a fifth detected once. Sequencing used PBMCs from the stem cell graft donor, obtained from the stem cell graft. The rearrangement joins TRBV29-1 to TRBJ2-3; 12 bases match TRBD1. The receptor was derived from a human donor who donated a stem cell graft to a child with acute myeloid leukemia. The CDR3 reads CSGVRDRGLADTQYF. CDR3 nucleotide sequence: TGCAGCGGAGTCCGGGACAGGGGGCTCGCAGATACGCAGTATTTT.